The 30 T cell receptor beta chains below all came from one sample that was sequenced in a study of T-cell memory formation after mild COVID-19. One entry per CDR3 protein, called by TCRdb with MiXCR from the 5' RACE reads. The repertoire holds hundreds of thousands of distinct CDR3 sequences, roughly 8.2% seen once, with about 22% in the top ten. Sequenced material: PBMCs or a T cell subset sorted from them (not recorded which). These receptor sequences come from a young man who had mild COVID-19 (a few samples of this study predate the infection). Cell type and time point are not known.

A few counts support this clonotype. The CDR3 reads CASSPLLGDHGYTF. The DNA of the CDR3 is TGTGCCAGCTCACCACTATTAGGGGACCATGGCTACACCTTC. The rearrangement links TRBV18 to TRBJ1-2, with D possibly matching TRBD1 (5 bases). Germline CDR1 is KGHSH and CDR2 is LQKENI. This CDR3 spans 14 amino acids. V was cut by 1 base and J by 6 bases, with 12 bases left in between.

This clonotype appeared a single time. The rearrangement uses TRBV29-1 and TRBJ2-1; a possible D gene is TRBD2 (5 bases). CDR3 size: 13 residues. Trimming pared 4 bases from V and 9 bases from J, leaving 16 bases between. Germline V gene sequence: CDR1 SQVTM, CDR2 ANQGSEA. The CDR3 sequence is CSVGSLPSGEQFF. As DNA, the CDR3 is TGCAGCGTTGGAAGTCTTCCGAGCGGTGAGCAGTTCTTC.

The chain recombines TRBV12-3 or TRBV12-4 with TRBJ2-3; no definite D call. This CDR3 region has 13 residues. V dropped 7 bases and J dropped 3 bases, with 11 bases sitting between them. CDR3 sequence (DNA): TGTGCCAGCACCACCCGAGGAACAGATACGCAGTATTTT. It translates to CASTTRGTDTQYF.

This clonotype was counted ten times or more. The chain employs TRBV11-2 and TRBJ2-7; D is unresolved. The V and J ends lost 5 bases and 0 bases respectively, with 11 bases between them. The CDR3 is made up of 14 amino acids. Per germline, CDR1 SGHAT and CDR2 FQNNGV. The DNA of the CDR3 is TGTGCCAGCAGCATAGCAGTAAGCTCCTACGAGCAGTACTTC. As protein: CASSIAVSSYEQYF.

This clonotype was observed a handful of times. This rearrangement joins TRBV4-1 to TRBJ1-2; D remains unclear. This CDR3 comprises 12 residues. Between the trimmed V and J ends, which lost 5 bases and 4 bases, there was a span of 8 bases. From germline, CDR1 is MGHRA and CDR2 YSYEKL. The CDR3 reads CASSGGFYGYTF. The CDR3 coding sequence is TGCGCCAGCAGCGGAGGGTTCTATGGCTACACCTTC.

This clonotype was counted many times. CDR3 DNA sequence: TGCGCCAGCGCCCTCGGCACAGATACGCAGTATTTT. The encoded protein is CASALGTDTQYF. The chain links TRBV5-1 to TRBJ2-3; D is unclear. CDR1 and CDR2 (germline): SGHRS, YFSETQ. CDR3 length: 12 amino acids. V was shortened by 7 bases and J by 1 base, with 7 bases between the two germline ends.

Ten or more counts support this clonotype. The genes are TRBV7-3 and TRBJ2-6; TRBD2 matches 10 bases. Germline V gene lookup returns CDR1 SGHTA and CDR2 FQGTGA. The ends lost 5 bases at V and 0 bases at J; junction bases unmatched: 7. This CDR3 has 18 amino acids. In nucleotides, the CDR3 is TGTGCCAGCAGCCTCTCTAGCGGGAGCTACTCTGGGGCCAACGTCCTGACTTTC. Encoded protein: CASSLSSGSYSGANVLTF.

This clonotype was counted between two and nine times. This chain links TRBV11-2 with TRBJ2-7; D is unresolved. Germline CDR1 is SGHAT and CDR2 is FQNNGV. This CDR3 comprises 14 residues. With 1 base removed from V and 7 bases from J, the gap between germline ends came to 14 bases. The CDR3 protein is CASSLGRKRGEQYF. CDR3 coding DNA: TGTGCCAGCAGCTTAGGTCGGAAAAGAGGAGAGCAGTACTTC.

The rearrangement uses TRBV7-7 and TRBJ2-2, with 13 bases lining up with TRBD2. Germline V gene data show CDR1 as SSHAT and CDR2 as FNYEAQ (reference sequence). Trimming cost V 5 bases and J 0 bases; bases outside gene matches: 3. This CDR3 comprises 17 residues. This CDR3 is CASSMGLAGPNTGELFF. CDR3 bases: TGTGCCAGCAGCATGGGACTAGCGGGACCGAACACCGGGGAGCTGTTTTTT.

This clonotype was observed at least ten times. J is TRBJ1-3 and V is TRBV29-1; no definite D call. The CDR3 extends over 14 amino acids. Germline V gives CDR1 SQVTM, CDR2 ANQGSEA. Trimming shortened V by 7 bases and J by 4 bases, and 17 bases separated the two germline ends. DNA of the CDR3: TGCAGCGCCATTCTAGGGATGGGAGGAAACACCATATATTTT. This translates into CSAILGMGGNTIYF.

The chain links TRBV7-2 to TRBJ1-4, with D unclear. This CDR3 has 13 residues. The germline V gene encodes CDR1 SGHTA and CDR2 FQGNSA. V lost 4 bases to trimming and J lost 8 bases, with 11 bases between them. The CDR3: CASSSKMREKLFF. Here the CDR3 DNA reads TGTGCCAGCAGCTCAAAGATGAGGGAAAAACTGTTTTTT.

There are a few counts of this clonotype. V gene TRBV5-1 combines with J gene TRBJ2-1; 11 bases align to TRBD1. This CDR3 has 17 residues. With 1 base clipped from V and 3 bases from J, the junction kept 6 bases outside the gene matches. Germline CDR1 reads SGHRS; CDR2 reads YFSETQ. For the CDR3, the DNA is TGCGCCAGCAGCTTGACTGGACAGGGGGCCGACTACAATGAGCAGTTCTTC. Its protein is CASSLTGQGADYNEQFF.

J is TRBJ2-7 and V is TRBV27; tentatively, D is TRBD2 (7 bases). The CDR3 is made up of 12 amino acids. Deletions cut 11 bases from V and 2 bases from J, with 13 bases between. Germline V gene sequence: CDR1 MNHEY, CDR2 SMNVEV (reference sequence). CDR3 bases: TGTGCCTCATGGGGGGGCCCCTACGAGCAGTACTTC. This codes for CASWGGPYEQYF.

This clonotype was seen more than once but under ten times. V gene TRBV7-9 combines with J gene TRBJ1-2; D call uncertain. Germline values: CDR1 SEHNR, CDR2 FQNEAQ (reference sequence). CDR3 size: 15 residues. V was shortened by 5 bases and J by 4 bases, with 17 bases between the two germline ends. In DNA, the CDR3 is TGTGCCAGCAGCCAGTTCGAAACCCCCATCTATGGCTACACCTTC. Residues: CASSQFETPIYGYTF. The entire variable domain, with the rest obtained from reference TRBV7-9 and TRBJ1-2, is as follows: DTGVSQNPRHKITKRGQNVTFRCDPISEHNRLYWYRQTLGQGPEFLTYFQNEAQLEKSRLLSDRFSAERPKGSFSTLEIQRTEQGDSAMYLCASSQFETPIYGYTFGSGTRLTVV.

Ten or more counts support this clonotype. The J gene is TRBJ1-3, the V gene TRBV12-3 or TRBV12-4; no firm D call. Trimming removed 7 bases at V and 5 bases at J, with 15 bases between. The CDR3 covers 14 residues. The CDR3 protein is CASTEIGSRNTIYF. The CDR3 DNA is TGTGCCAGCACCGAGATAGGCAGCCGAAACACCATATATTTT.

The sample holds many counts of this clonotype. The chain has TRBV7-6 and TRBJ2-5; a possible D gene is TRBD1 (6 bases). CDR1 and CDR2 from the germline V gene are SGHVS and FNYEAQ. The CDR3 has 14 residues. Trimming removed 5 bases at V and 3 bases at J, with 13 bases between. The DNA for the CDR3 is TGTGCCAGCAGCCGTGGGACAACCAAAGAGACCCAGTACTTC. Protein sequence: CASSRGTTKETQYF.

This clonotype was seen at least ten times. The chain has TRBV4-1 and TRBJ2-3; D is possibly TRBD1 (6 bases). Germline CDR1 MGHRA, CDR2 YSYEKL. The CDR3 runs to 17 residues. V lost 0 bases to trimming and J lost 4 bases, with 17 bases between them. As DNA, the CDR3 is TGCGCCAGCAGCCAAGAAGGCTCGGCAGGGGTGTCAGATACGCAGTATTTT. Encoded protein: CASSQEGSAGVSDTQYF.

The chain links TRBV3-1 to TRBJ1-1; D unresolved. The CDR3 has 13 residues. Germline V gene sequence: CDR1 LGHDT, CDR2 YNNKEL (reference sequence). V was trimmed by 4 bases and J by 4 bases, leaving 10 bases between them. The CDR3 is CASSPTRGTEAFF. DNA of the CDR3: TGTGCCAGCAGCCCAACACGGGGCACTGAAGCTTTCTTT.

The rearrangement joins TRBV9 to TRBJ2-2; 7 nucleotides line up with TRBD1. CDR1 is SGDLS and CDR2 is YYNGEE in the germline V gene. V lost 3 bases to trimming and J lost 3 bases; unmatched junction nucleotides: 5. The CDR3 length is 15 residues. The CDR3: CASSARDRHTGELFF. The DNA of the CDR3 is TGTGCCAGCAGCGCCCGGGACAGACACACCGGGGAGCTGTTTTTT. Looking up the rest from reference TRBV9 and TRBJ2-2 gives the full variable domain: DSGVTQTPKHLITATGQRVTLRCSPRSGDLSVYWYQQSLDQGLQFLIQYYNGEERAKGNILERFSAQQFPDLHSELNLSSLELGDSALYFCASSARDRHTGELFFGEGSRLTVL.

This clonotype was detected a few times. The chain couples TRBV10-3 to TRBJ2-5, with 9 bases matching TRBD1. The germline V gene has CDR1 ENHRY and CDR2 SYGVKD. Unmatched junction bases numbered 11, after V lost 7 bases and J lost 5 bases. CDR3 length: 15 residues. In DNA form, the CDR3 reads TGTGCCATCACCCCCGGGACAGGGAACCTCGAGACCCAGTACTTC. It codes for CAITPGTGNLETQYF.

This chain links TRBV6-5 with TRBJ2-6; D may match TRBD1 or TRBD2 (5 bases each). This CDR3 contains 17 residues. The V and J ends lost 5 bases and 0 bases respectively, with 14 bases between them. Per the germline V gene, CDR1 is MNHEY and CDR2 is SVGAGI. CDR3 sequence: CASSASGPPSGANVLTF. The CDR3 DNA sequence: TGTGCCAGCAGTGCCTCGGGACCGCCCTCTGGGGCCAACGTCCTGACTTTC.

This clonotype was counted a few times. The CDR3 loop reads CASTTPGGLNTGELFF. The DNA for the CDR3 is TGTGCCAGCACTACGCCAGGGGGCCTGAACACCGGGGAGCTGTTTTTT. The rearrangement joins TRBV6-2 or TRBV6-3 to TRBJ2-2, with 8 bases aligning to TRBD1. This CDR3 contains 16 residues. Trimming removed 7 bases from V and 1 base from J; junction bases left unmatched: 8. CDR1 MNHEY and CDR2 SVGEGT come from the germline V gene.

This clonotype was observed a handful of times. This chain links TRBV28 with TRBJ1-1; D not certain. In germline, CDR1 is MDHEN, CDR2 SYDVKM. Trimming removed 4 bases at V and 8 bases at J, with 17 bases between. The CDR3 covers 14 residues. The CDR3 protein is CASSYRPGSEEAFF. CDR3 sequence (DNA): TGTGCCAGCAGTTATCGCCCGGGATCGGAAGAAGCTTTCTTT.

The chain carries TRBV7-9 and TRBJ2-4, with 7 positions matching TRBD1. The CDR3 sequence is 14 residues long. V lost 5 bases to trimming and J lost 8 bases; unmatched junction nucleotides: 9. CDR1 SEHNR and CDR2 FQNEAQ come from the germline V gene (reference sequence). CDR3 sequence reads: CASSGDRVAYIQYF. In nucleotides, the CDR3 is TGTGCCAGCAGCGGAGACAGGGTCGCGTACATTCAGTACTTC.

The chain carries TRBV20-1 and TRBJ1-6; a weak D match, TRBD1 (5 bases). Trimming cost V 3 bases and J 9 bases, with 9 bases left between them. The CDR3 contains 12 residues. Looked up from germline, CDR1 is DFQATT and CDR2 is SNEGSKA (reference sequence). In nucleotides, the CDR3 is TGCAGTGCTAGGCAGGGTCCTTCACCCCTCCACTTT. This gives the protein CSARQGPSPLHF.

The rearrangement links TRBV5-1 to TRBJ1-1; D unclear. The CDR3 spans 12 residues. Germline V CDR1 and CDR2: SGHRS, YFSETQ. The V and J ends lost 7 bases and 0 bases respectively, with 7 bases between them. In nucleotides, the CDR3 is TGCGCCAGCGGGGAGTTGAACACTGAAGCTTTCTTT. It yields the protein CASGELNTEAFF.

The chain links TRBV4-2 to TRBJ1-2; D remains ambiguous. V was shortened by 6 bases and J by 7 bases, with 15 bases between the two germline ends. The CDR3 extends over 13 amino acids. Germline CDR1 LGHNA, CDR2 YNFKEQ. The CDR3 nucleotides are TGTGCCAGCAGTTCTCTAACCGGCGTTGGCTACACCTTC. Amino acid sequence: CASSSLTGVGYTF.

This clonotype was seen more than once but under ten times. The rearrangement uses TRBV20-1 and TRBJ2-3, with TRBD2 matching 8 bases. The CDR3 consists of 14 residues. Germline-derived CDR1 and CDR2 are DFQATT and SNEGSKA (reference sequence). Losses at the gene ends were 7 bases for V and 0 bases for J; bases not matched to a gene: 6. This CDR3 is CSGLAGGSTDTQYF. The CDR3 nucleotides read TGCAGTGGCCTGGCGGGGGGAAGCACAGATACGCAGTATTTT.

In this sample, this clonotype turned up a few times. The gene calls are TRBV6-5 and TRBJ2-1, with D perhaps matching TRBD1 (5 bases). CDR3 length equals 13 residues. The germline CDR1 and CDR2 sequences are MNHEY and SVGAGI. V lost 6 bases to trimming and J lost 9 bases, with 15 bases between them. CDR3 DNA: TGTGCCAGCAGACCAACAGGTCTGGGTGAGCAGTTCTTC. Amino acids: CASRPTGLGEQFF.

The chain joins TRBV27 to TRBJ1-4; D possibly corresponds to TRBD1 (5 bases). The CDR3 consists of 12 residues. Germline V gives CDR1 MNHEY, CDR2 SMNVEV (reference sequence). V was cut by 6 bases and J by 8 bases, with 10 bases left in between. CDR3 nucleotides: TGTGCCAGCAGGACGAAGGGGGAAAAACTGTTTTTT. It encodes CASRTKGEKLFF.